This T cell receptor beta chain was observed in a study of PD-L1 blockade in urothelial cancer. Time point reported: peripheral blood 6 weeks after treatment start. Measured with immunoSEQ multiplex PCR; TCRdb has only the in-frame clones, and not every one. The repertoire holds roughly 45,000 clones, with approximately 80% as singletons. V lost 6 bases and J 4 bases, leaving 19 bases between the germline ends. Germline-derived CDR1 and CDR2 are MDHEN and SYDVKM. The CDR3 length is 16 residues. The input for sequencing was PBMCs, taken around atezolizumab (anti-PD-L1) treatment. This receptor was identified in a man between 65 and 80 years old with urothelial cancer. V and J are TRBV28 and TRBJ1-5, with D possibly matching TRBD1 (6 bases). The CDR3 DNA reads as TGTGCCAGCAGCTCAACCACAGGGTTAAGGAATCAGCCCCAGCATTTT. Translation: CASSSTTGLRNQPQHF. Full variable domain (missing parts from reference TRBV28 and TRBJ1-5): DVKVTQSSRYLVKRTGEKVFLECVQDMDHENMFWYRQDPGLGLRLIYFSYDVKMKEKGDIPEGYSVSREKKERFSLILESASTNQTSMYLCASSSTTGLRNQPQHFGDGTRLSIL.